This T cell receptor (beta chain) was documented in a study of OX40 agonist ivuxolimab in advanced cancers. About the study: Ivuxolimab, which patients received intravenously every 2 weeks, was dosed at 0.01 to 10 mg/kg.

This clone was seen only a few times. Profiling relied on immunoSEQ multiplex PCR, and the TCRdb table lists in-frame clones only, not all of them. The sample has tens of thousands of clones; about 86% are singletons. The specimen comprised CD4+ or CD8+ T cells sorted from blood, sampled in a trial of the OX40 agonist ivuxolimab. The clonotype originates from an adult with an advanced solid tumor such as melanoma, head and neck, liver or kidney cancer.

CDR3 coding DNA: TGCGCCAGCAGCCAAGATGCAGGGCCTTTGAACACTGAAGCTTTCTTT. Its translation is CASSQDAGPLNTEAFF. The chain carries TRBV4-1 and TRBJ1-1; D may be TRBD1 (5 bases). CDR1 and CDR2 (germline): MGHRA, YSYEKL. The CDR3 extends over 16 amino acids. The germline V and J ends were trimmed by 0 bases and 0 bases, with 11 bases remaining between them.